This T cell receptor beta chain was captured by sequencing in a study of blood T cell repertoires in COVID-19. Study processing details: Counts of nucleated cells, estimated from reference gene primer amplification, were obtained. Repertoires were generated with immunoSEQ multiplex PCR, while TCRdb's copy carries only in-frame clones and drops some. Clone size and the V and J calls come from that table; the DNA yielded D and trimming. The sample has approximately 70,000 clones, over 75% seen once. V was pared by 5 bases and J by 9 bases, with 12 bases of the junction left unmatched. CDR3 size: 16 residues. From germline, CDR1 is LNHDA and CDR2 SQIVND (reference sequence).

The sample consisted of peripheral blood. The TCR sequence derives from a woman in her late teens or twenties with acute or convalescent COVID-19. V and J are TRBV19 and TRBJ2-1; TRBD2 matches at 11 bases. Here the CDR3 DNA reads TGTGCCAGTAGTCCAAAATCTAGCGGGGGGCCCATTGAGCAGTTCTTC. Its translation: CASSPKSSGGPIEQFF.